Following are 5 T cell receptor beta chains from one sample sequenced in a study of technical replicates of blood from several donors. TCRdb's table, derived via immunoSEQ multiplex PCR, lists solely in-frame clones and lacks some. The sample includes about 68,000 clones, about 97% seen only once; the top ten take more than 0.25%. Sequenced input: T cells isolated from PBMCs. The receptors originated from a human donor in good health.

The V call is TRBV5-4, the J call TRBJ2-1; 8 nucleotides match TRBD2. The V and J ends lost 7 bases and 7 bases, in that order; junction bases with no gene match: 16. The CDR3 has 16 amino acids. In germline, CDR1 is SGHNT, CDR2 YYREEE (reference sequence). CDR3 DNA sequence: TGTGCCAGCTCTAAGGTTTGGGCGGGAGGTGGAAATGAGCAGTTCTTC. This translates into CASSKVWAGGGNEQFF.

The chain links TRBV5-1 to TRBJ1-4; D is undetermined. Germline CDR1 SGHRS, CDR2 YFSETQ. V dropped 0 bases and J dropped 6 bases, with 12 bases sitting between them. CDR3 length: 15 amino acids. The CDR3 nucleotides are TGCGCCAGCAGCTTGGCCAGGCAGCCGGATGAAAAACTGTTTTTT. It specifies CASSLARQPDEKLFF.

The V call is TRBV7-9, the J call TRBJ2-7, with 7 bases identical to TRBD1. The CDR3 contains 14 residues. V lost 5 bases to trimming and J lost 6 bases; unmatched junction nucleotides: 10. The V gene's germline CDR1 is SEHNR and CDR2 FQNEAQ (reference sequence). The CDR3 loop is CASSTRQGPFEQYF. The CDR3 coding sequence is TGTGCCAGCAGCACCAGACAGGGTCCCTTCGAGCAGTACTTC.

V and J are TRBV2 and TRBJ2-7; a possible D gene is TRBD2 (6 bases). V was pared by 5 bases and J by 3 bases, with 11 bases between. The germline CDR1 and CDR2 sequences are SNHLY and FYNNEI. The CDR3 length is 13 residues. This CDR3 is CASSLGGNYEQYF. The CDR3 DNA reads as TGTGCCAGCAGTTTGGGGGGAAACTACGAGCAGTACTTC.

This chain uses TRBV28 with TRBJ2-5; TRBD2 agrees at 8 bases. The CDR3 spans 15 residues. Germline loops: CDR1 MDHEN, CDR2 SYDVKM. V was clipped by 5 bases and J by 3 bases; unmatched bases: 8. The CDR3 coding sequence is TGTGCCAGCAGTGCACAAGCGGGGGAGAAAGAGACCCAGTACTTC. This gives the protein CASSAQAGEKETQYF.